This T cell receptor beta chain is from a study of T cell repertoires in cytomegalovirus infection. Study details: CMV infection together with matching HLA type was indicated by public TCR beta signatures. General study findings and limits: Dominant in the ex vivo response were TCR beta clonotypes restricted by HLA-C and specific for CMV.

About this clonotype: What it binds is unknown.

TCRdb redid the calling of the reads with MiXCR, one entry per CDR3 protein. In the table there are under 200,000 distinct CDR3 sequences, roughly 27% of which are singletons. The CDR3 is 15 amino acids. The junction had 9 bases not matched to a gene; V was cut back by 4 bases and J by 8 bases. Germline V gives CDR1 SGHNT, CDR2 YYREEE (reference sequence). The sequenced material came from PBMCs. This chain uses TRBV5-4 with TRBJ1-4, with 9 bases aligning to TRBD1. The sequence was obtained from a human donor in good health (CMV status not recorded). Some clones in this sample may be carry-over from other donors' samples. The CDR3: CASSPSGDRDEKLFF. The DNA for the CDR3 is TGTGCCAGCAGCCCAAGCGGGGACAGGGACGAAAAACTGTTTTTT.